The 3 T cell receptor beta chains below come from one sample, sequenced in a study of T cell responses to AZD1222 COVID-19 vaccine. Libraries were prepared by immunoSEQ multiplex PCR; TCRdb keeps only in-frame clonotypes and omits some of them. The sample has around 200,000 clones, about 93% seen once. The sample was peripheral blood, taken 28 days after the second dose of the MenACWY control vaccine. The receptors derive from an adult who received the MenACWY meningococcal vaccine as a control.

The chain couples TRBV28 to TRBJ1-1; TRBD1 agrees at 7 bases. The CDR3 covers 16 residues. CDR1 is MDHEN and CDR2 is SYDVKM in the germline V gene. Trimming at V came to 4 bases and at J to 5 bases, leaving 13 bases not matched to a gene. The CDR3 sequence: CASSSPRGGGGTEAFF. Here the CDR3 DNA reads TGTGCCAGCAGTTCCCCCAGGGGGGGAGGGGGAACTGAAGCTTTCTTT.

V is TRBV5-1 and J is TRBJ1-1; TRBD1 is a possible D gene (6 bases). Trimming removed 6 bases from V and 2 bases from J, with 14 bases in between. Germline V lookup: CDR1 SGHRS, CDR2 YFSETQ. The CDR3 loop spans 14 amino acids. The CDR3 loop reads CASTRTVSNTEAFF. CDR3 bases: TGCGCCAGCACCCGGACAGTTTCTAACACTGAAGCTTTCTTT.

This clone was recorded only once. The chain links TRBV12-3 or TRBV12-4 to TRBJ1-4; D unresolved. Trimming took off 3 bases at V and 7 bases at J, with 9 bases between the two ends. The CDR3 consists of 13 residues. The DNA of the CDR3 is TGTGCCAGCAGTTTTGACCATTTTGAAAAACTGTTTTTT. It translates to CASSFDHFEKLFF.